Listed below are T cell receptor beta chains from one sample, sequenced in a study of blood T cell repertoires in COVID-19. Sequencing used immunoSEQ multiplex PCR; TCRdb keeps in-frame clones, though not all of them. Of 150,000 to 180,000 clones in the sample, about 86% were seen once. Sequencing input: peripheral blood. The receptors come from a woman aged 55-69 years with acute or convalescent COVID-19. Each CDR3 is given with its conserved first and last residue. The D gene is left open where the match is weak. Some rows mark clone size as missing; the rest say once, few, many or name a class of expanded clone.

V,J,size,D,length,CDR3,DNA
TRBV28,TRBJ1-4,-,TRBD1,16,CASSLWVRQGGEKLFF,TGTGCCAGCAGTTTATGGGTCCGACAGGGCGGTGAAAAACTGTTTTTT
TRBV6-5,TRBJ2-1,-,TRBD2,14,CASSSSGGAREQFF,TGTGCCAGCAGTTCTAGCGGGGGGGCCCGTGAGCAGTTCTTC
TRBV24-1,TRBJ2-3,-,TRBD2,19,CATSGPTSGGTTSTDTQYF,TGTGCCACCAGTGGTCCAACTAGCGGGGGGACAACTAGCACAGATACGCAGTATTTT
TRBV5-4,TRBJ1-4,-,TRBD1,16,CASSLGQGQGSEKLFF,TGTGCCAGCAGCTTGGGACAGGGACAGGGCAGTGAAAAACTGTTTTTT
TRBV5-1,TRBJ1-5,-,-,14,CASSLAGGGQPQHF,TGCGCCAGCAGCTTAGCTGGGGGCGGGCAGCCCCAGCATTTT
TRBV6-4,TRBJ1-2,few,TRBD1,14,CASSPAGTGGGYTF,TGTGCCAGCAGTCCCGCCGGGACAGGGGGTGGCTACACCTTC
TRBV18,TRBJ2-2,-,TRBD2,15,CASSAPGTRTGELFF,TGTGCCAGCTCAGCGCCCGGGACTAGAACCGGGGAGCTGTTTTTT
TRBV7-9,TRBJ2-1,-,-,13,CASSLAGGDEQFF,TGTGCCAGCAGCTTAGCGGGGGGAGATGAGCAGTTCTTC
TRBV5-1,TRBJ1-1,few,TRBD1,16,CASSMQPQGANTEAFF,TGCGCCAGCAGCATGCAACCACAGGGGGCGAACACTGAAGCTTTCTTT
TRBV20-1,TRBJ1-6,-,TRBD1,15,CSASSGGVYNSPLHF,TGCAGTGCTAGTTCAGGGGGCGTATATAATTCACCCCTCCACTTT
TRBV18,TRBJ1-1,-,-,13,CASSPRDRGEAFF,TGTGCCAGCTCACCGCGGGACCGGGGCGAAGCTTTCTTT
TRBV3-1/TRBV3-2,TRBJ1-4,-,TRBD1,16,CASSQAPAGGNEKLFF,TGTGCCAGCAGCCAAGCCCCCGCAGGGGGGAATGAAAAACTGTTTTTT
TRBV6-7,TRBJ1-6,-,-,15,CASKRGGSYNSPLHF,TGTGCCAGCAAAAGGGGGGGGTCCTATAATTCACCCCTCCACTTT
TRBV28,TRBJ1-5,-,TRBD1,13,CASSLTGAQPQHF,TGTGCCAGCAGTTTAACAGGGGCTCAGCCCCAGCATTTT
TRBV19,TRBJ1-3,few,-,14,CASRDSLALNTIYF,TGTGCCAGCAGGGATTCTCTGGCCCTAAACACCATATATTTT
TRBV19,TRBJ1-5,-,TRBD1,17,CASSRRQGGLSNQPQHF,TGTGCCAGTAGTAGACGACAGGGGGGCCTTAGCAATCAGCCCCAGCATTTT
TRBV19,TRBJ1-4,-,TRBD1,14,CASSIEGQGRKLFF,TGTGCCAGTAGTATTGAGGGACAGGGGCGAAAACTGTTTTTT
TRBV5-1,TRBJ1-1,few,TRBD1,14,CASSDPGQGAGAFF,TGCGCCAGCAGCGACCCGGGACAGGGGGCTGGAGCTTTCTTT
TRBV27,TRBJ2-1,-,TRBD2,18,CASSFGTSGGKLYNEQFF,TGTGCCAGCAGTTTCGGGACTAGCGGGGGTAAACTCTACAATGAGCAGTTCTTC
TRBV4-2,TRBJ2-4,-,-,13,CASSQEERGRQYF,TGTGCCAGCAGCCAAGAGGAAAGGGGAAGGCAGTACTTC
TRBV5-1,TRBJ1-1,-,-,16,CASSLAQGNMNTEAFF,TGCGCCAGCAGCTTGGCCCAGGGCAACATGAACACTGAAGCTTTCTTT
TRBV7-9,TRBJ2-1,-,TRBD1,16,CASSYPDRGINNEQFF,TGTGCCAGCAGCTACCCGGACAGGGGGATTAACAATGAGCAGTTCTTC
TRBV2,TRBJ2-2,-,-,15,CASSEYSLNTGELFF,TGTGCCAGCAGTGAGTACAGCCTGAACACCGGGGAGCTGTTTTTT
TRBV11-2,TRBJ2-3,-,-,15,CASSLGVRGADTQYF,TGTGCCAGCAGCTTAGGAGTGCGGGGAGCAGATACGCAGTATTTT
TRBV28,TRBJ1-1,few,TRBD1,13,CASSPDRDTEAFF,TGTGCCAGCAGTCCGGACAGGGACACTGAAGCTTTCTTT
TRBV18,TRBJ2-2,-,-,15,CASAPGHPRTGELFF,TGTGCCAGCGCGCCGGGACACCCGCGGACCGGGGAGCTGTTTTTT
TRBV3-1/TRBV3-2,TRBJ2-3,-,TRBD2,16,CASSQALAGAADTQYF,TGTGCCAGCAGCCAAGCCCTAGCGGGGGCCGCAGATACGCAGTATTTT